The clone carrying this T cell receptor (beta chain) was counted a few times. What it recognizes is unknown. These data belong to a study of response to subunit inactivated influenza vaccine. TCRdb called the RT-PCR reads again in MiXCR, with one record for every CDR3 protein. The table records over 450,000 distinct CDR3 sequences, roughly 13% of them present only once. CDR3 length: 14 amino acids. V lost 6 bases, J lost 8 bases, and 14 bases lay in between. Germline values: CDR1 MNHEY, CDR2 SVGEGT. Study conclusions and caveats: Authors proposed each seasonal influenza vaccination draws in few new T cells.

The rearrangement joins TRBV6-2 or TRBV6-3 to TRBJ1-6; weak D call: TRBD1 (6 bases). The receptor was isolated from a man aged 50 to 59 who received an inactivated influenza vaccine. The sample here was PBMCs from blood, taken roughly 6 weeks after vaccination. CDR3 bases: TGTGCCAGCAGGAGAACTAGGACAGATTCACCCCTCCACTTT. Translated: CASRRTRTDSPLHF.